This T cell receptor (beta chain) was sequenced in a study of blood T cell repertoires in COVID-19. Background on the study: Material from acute and convalescent COVID-19 was sourced from the United States, Italy and Spain. Sample material is recorded as cDNA or gDNA derived from T cells, B-cell-depleted T cells, or PBMCs.

In the authors' workflow: Counts of nucleated cells, estimated from reference gene primer amplification, were obtained. Sequencing was performed with immunoSEQ multiplex PCR; in TCRdb, only in-frame clones are kept and a portion is missing. The D gene and trimming were derived from the DNA, and the V and J assignments and clone size from that table. The sample lists more than 110,000 clones, more than 80% occurring once. With 5 bases removed from V and 4 bases from J, the gap between germline ends came to 14 bases. This CDR3 has 14 amino acids. Germline loops: CDR1 MNHEY, CDR2 SVGEGT. This chain connects TRBV6-2 or TRBV6-3 to TRBJ1-2; D is perhaps TRBD1 (5 bases). The receptor was isolated from a human donor in a cohort sampled during active COVID-19. Sequenced sample: peripheral blood. The CDR3 nucleotides are TGTGCCAGCAGTCGAACCGGCAGGGCCTATGGCTACACCTTC. This codes for CASSRTGRAYGYTF.